These 19 T cell receptor beta chains originate from one sample sequenced in a study of beta chain features in type 1 diabetes. General study points: When Type 1 diabetes patients were examined, their TCRB CDR3s proved moderately but significantly shorter in all four CD4+ subsets.

These receptors have no known antigen. Of the isolated RNA, all was reverse transcribed, and so the sequenced material was expressed TCRB transcripts. Sequenced by immunoSEQ multiplex PCR; TCRdb stores in-frame clones only, minus some. The sample includes 200,000 to 300,000 clones, approximately 20% of them seen just once. Input material: naive CD4+ T cells from blood. These receptor sequences come from a woman aged 40 to 50 with type 1 diabetes.

The CDR3 bases are TGTGCCAGCAGTTTCTCAGGGGAGGATGGCTACACCTTC. Encoded protein: CASSFSGEDGYTF. This chain links TRBV6-6 with TRBJ1-2, with a possible D match to TRBD1 (6 bases). Germline V CDR1 and CDR2: MNHNY, SVGAGI (reference sequence). Between the trimmed V and J ends, which lost 4 bases and 6 bases, there was a span of 12 bases. This CDR3 region has 13 residues.

This clone was seen only once. This rearrangement joins TRBV28 to TRBJ1-5; D is perhaps TRBD1 (5 bases). CDR1 and CDR2 from the germline V gene are MDHEN and SYDVKM. The CDR3 spans 12 residues. V was trimmed by 6 bases and J by 11 bases, leaving 14 bases between them. DNA for the CDR3: TGTGCCAGCAGCCCGGTCCAGGGTACCCAGCATTTT. Its translation is CASSPVQGTQHF. Supplemented by reference TRBV28 and TRBJ1-5, the full variable domain reads DVKVTQSSRYLVKRTGEKVFLECVQDMDHENMFWYRQDPGLGLRLIYFSYDVKMKEKGDIPEGYSVSREKKERFSLILESASTNQTSMYLCASSPVQGTQHFGDGTRLSIL.

The V gene is TRBV11-3, the J gene TRBJ2-7, with 10 bases matching TRBD1. The germline V gene has CDR1 SGHNT and CDR2 YENEEA. Trimming at V came to 4 bases and at J to 6 bases, leaving 9 bases not matched to a gene. CDR3 size: 15 residues. The CDR3 sequence: CASSSQTGGLGEQYF. The CDR3 coding sequence is TGTGCCAGCAGCTCGCAGACAGGGGGCCTAGGCGAGCAGTACTTC.

The sample holds a few counts of this clone. J is TRBJ1-1 and V is TRBV13; D not certain. Germline CDR1 PRHDT, CDR2 FYEKMQ (reference sequence). Trimming took off 0 bases at V and 1 base at J, with 3 bases between the two ends. The CDR3 runs 13 residues. CDR3 in DNA: TGTGCCAGCAGCTTAGGCGGGAACACTGAAGCTTTCTTT. It translates to CASSLGGNTEAFF.

The chain links TRBV5-1 to TRBJ1-1; the D gene is possibly TRBD1 (5 bases). The CDR3 contains 13 residues. Trimming left V 8 bases short and J 11 bases short, with 22 bases between. CDR1 and CDR2 from the germline V gene are SGHRS and YFSETQ. The CDR3 loop reads CARKDRRGVGAFF. Here the CDR3 DNA reads TGCGCCAGGAAAGACCGGAGGGGTGTAGGTGCTTTCTTT.

This clone appeared a few times. The chain employs TRBV14 and TRBJ1-3; D not certain. CDR1 and CDR2 (germline): SGHDN, FVKESK. This CDR3 region has 17 residues. The ends were cut back, 3 bases at V and 1 base at J, with 16 bases in the middle. CDR3 DNA: TGTGCCAGCAGCCAGCGCCGGAGGCGTGAATCTGGAAACACCATATATTTT. Amino acids: CASSQRRRRESGNTIYF.

The chain joins TRBV9 to TRBJ2-2, with D uncertain. Trimming removed 2 bases at V and 1 base at J, with 6 bases between. The germline gives CDR1 SGDLS, CDR2 YYNGEE. The CDR3 loop spans 14 amino acids. Here the CDR3 reads CASSVAGNTGELFF. Written as DNA, the CDR3 is TGTGCCAGCAGCGTGGCAGGGAACACCGGGGAGCTGTTTTTT.

The chain carries TRBV27 and TRBJ2-7, with D maybe TRBD1 (6 bases). Germline V gives CDR1 MNHEY, CDR2 SMNVEV (reference sequence). This CDR3 region has 14 residues. The germline V and J ends were trimmed by 3 bases and 3 bases, with 12 bases remaining between them. The CDR3 protein is CASSFGTPIYEQYF. DNA of the CDR3: TGTGCCAGCAGTTTCGGGACACCGATCTACGAGCAGTACTTC.

This clone showed up just a few times. The chain is built from TRBV4-1 and TRBJ2-7; 8 bases align to TRBD1. The CDR3 contains 16 residues. Trimming took 4 bases from V and 3 from J; bases not matched to a gene: 11. Germline V gene data show CDR1 as MGHRA and CDR2 as YSYEKL. The CDR3 DNA is TGCGCCAGCAGCCCTCGGACAGGGCCGTCTTTCTACGAGCAGTACTTC. This translates into CASSPRTGPSFYEQYF.

The gene calls are TRBV9 and TRBJ1-2; no definite D call. The V end was cut by 2 bases, the J end by 8 bases, with 13 bases between. This CDR3 contains 13 residues. Germline CDR1 SGDLS, CDR2 YYNGEE. The chain's CDR3 is CASSVGLSDGYTF. CDR3 bases: TGTGCCAGCAGCGTTGGATTAAGCGACGGCTACACCTTC.

The genes are TRBV9 and TRBJ2-7; a weak D match, TRBD2 (6 bases). The V and J ends lost 3 bases and 6 bases respectively, with 19 bases between them. This CDR3 region has 15 residues. CDR1 and CDR2 from the germline V gene are SGDLS and YYNGEE. The CDR3 spells CASSATSSRSGEQYF. DNA for the CDR3: TGTGCCAGCAGCGCAACTAGCTCCCGAAGTGGCGAGCAGTACTTC.

The J gene is TRBJ2-7, the V gene TRBV10-3; 16 positions agree with TRBD2. This CDR3 comprises 16 residues. Germline-derived CDR1 and CDR2 are ENHRY and SYGVKD. CDR3 in amino acids: CAIGVGGTSGRGEQYF. The DNA for the CDR3 is TGTGCGATAGGAGTTGGCGGGACTAGCGGGAGGGGGGAGCAGTACTTC.

On this clone itself: The sample holds other DNA sequences that translate to the same CDR3. V is TRBV18 and J is TRBJ1-2, with D maybe TRBD1 (5 bases). Trimming stripped 2 bases from V and 2 bases from J, with 6 bases between. The germline V gene has CDR1 KGHSH and CDR2 LQKENI. This CDR3 contains 13 residues. The CDR3 DNA follows: TGTGCCAGCTCACCAGACAGAAACTATGGCTACACCTTC. Translated, it gives CASSPDRNYGYTF. Drawing the rest from reference TRBV18 and TRBJ1-2, the complete variable domain is NAGVMQNPRHLVRRRGQEARLRCSPMKGHSHVYWYRQLPEEGLKFMVYLQKENIIDESGMPKERFSAEFPKEGPSILRIQQVVRGDSAAYFCASSPDRNYGYTFGSGTRLTVV.

This clone was observed a single time. The rearrangement uses TRBV4-1 and TRBJ1-2; 9 bases agree with TRBD1. Germline CDR1 and CDR2: MGHRA and YSYEKL. This CDR3 has 15 amino acids. V shed 1 base, J shed 2 bases, and the junction held 2 bases outside the gene matches. The DNA of the CDR3 is TGCGCCAGCAGCCAAGGTGGGACAGGGAACTATGGCTACACCTTC. This sequence encodes CASSQGGTGNYGYTF.

This chain uses TRBV5-6 with TRBJ1-1, with TRBD1 identical over 7 bases. Trimming removed 3 bases from V and 10 bases from J; junction bases left unmatched: 9. Per the germline V gene, CDR1 is SGHDT and CDR2 is YYEEEE. This CDR3 is 13 amino acids long. Here the CDR3 reads CASSSGTEGRAFF. The CDR3 DNA follows: TGTGCCAGCAGCTCCGGGACAGAGGGGAGAGCTTTCTTT.

The table lists this clone with a few counts. The chain recombines TRBV4-3 with TRBJ2-2, with 7 nucleotides matching TRBD2. Germline values: CDR1 LGHNA, CDR2 YSLEER. The CDR3 length is 17 residues. J was trimmed by 6 bases and V by 0 bases; bases with no gene match: 10. CDR3 loop: CASSQDKGRGGSGELFF. In DNA, the CDR3 is TGCGCCAGCAGCCAAGATAAAGGGCGGGGAGGGTCCGGGGAGCTGTTTTTT.

The chain employs TRBV6-5 and TRBJ1-1; D not certain. In germline, CDR1 is MNHEY, CDR2 SVGAGI. V was trimmed by 6 bases and J by 4 bases, leaving 9 bases between them. CDR3 length equals 12 residues. The CDR3 region has the DNA TGTGCCAGCAGCTTGGACTTCACTGAAGCTTTCTTT. It translates to CASSLDFTEAFF.

The chain links TRBV7-9 to TRBJ2-1; 9 nucleotides align to TRBD2. The trim removed 4 bases at V and 4 bases at J, leaving 5 bases unmatched. This CDR3 contains 15 residues. Germline values: CDR1 SEHNR, CDR2 FQNEAQ (reference sequence). This CDR3 reads CASSSEAGGYNEQFF. CDR3 sequence (DNA): TGTGCCAGCAGCTCCGAGGCGGGGGGGTACAATGAGCAGTTCTTC.

V gene TRBV5-1 combines with J gene TRBJ2-5; possible D gene TRBD2, 5 bases. V lost 7 bases and J lost 2, with 15 bases in between. The CDR3 is made up of 14 amino acids. CDR1 and CDR2 (germline): SGHRS, YFSETQ. The CDR3 sequence: CASGPSTGQETQYF. The CDR3 DNA reads as TGCGCCAGCGGTCCCTCCACGGGACAAGAGACCCAGTACTTC. Combining the CDR3 with reference TRBV5-1 and TRBJ2-5 gives the whole variable domain KAGVTQTPRYLIKTRGQQVTLSCSPISGHRSVSWYQQTPGQGLQFLFEYFSETQRNKGNFPGRFSGRQFSNSRSEMNVSTLELGDSALYLCASGPSTGQETQYFGPGTRLLVL.